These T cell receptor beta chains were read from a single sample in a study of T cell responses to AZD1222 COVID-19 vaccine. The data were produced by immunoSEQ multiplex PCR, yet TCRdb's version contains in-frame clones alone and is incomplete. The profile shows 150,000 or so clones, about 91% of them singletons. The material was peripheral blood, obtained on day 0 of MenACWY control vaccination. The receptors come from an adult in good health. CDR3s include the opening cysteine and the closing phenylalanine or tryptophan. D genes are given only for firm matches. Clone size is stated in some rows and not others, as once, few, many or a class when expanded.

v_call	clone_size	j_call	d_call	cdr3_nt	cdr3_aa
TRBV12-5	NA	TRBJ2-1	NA	TGTGCTAGTGTCCGCGGCAGCGGCGTTGTGGATGAGCAGTTCTTC	CASVRGSGVVDEQFF
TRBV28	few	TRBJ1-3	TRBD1	TGTGCCAGCAGTACTACGGGCAGGGGGCTTGTTAACTCTGGAAACACCATATATTTT	CASSTTGRGLVNSGNTIYF
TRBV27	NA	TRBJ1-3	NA	TGTGCCAGTGGGGAGAACTCTGGAAACACCATATATTTT	CASGENSGNTIYF
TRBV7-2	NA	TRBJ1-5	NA	TGTGCCAGCACCGGACAGCTCAATCAGCCCCAGCATTTT	CASTGQLNQPQHF
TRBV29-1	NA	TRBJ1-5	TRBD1	TGCAGCGCCTGGACAGGGAACAATCAGCCCCAGCATTTT	CSAWTGNNQPQHF
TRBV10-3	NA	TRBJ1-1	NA	TGTGCCATCAGTGAGTACGGGGTTACCACTGAAGCTTTCTTT	CAISEYGVTTEAFF
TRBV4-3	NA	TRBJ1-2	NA	TGCGCCAGCAGCCAATCCCGGGGACTTGGCTACACCTTC	CASSQSRGLGYTF
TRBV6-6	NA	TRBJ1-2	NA	TGTGCCAGCAGTTACTCGGAGGCGCCGACCTATGGCTACACCTTC	CASSYSEAPTYGYTF
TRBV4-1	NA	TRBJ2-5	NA	TGCGCCAGCAGCCAGACCCCCGTTGGACGGAGGAGGCAAGAGACCCAGTACTTC	CASSQTPVGRRRQETQYF
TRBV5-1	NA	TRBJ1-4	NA	TGCGCCAGCAGCCACGAGGGAGGGGACGAAAAACTGTTTTTT	CASSHEGGDEKLFF
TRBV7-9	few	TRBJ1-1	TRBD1	TGTGCCAGCAGCGAGGGATCGGACAGGGGGCTAGAGAACACTGAAGCTTTCTTT	CASSEGSDRGLENTEAFF
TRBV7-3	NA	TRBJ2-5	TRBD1	TGTGCCAGCAGCTTAAGGAAAGGGGGCGCGACCAGGGAGACCCAGTACTTC	CASSLRKGGATRETQYF
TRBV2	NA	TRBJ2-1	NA	TGTGCCAGCAGTGTCGGGACATGGGGCAATGAGCAGTTCTTC	CASSVGTWGNEQFF
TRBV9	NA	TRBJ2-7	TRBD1	TGTGCCAGCAGCGTATCAGGGGGCTCCTACGAGCAGTACTTC	CASSVSGGSYEQYF
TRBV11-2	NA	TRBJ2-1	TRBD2	TGTGCCAGCAGCCTTTTACTAGCGAAGGATGAGCAGTTCTTC	CASSLLLAKDEQFF
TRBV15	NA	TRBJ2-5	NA	TGTGCCACCAGCAGAGTAGGGGCCCCAGGAGAGACCCAGTACTTC	CATSRVGAPGETQYF
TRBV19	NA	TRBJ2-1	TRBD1	TGTGCCAGTACCCGCCAGCAGGGGGCTAGCAATGAGCAGTTCTTC	CASTRQQGASNEQFF
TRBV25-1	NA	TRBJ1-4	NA	TGTGCCAGCAGTGAGCCAACGGGACGTCGTGAAAAACTGTTTTTT	CASSEPTGRREKLFF
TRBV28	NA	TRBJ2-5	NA	TGTGCCAGCACCGCCTCTCAAGAGACCCAGTACTTC	CASTASQETQYF
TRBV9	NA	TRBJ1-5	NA	TGTGCCAGCAGCGTAGGAGGGGTTCAGCCCCAGCATTTT	CASSVGGVQPQHF
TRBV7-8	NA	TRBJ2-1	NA	TGTGCCAGCAGCTTAGTAGTGCGGACGGATGAGCAGTTCTTC	CASSLVVRTDEQFF
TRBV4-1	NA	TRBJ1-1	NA	TGCGCCAGCAGCCAACCGGGCCTGGACCCTGAAGCTTTCTTT	CASSQPGLDPEAFF
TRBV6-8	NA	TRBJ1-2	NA	TGTGCCAGCAGGTTCACGGGGTATAACTATGGCTACACCTTC	CASRFTGYNYGYTF
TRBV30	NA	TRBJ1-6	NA	TGTGCCTGGACCCGGGACCCCCGGAGCTCCTATAATTCACCCCTCCACTTT	CAWTRDPRSSYNSPLHF
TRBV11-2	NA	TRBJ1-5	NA	TGTGCCAGCAGCGAAATCAAGGGGGGCTCAGGACAGCCCCAGCATTTT	CASSEIKGGSGQPQHF
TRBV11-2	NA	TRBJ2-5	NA	TGTGCCAGCAGTTACAGCTACAGGGATTCAGAGACCCAGTACTTC	CASSYSYRDSETQYF
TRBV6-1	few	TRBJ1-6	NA	TGTGCCAGCAGTGAACAGAGCTCCTATAATTCACCCCTCCACTTT	CASSEQSSYNSPLHF
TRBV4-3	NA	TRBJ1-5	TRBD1	TGCGCCAGCAGCTTAGAATTTCCGGGACAGGGACCGAATCAGCCCCAGCATTTT	CASSLEFPGQGPNQPQHF
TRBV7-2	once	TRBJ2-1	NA	TGTGCCAGCAGCTTAGTTGGCGGGACCACCTACAATGAGCAGTTCTTC	CASSLVGGTTYNEQFF
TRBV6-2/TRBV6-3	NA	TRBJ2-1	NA	TGTGCCAGCAGCCATTCCCCGGGCCCCTACAATGAGCAGTTCTTC	CASSHSPGPYNEQFF
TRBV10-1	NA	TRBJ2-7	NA	TGCGCCAGCAGTGAGTATGGACTCCGCTACGAGCAGTACTTC	CASSEYGLRYEQYF
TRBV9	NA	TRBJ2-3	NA	TGTGCCAGCAGCGTAGCGTTCACAGATACGCAGTATTTT	CASSVAFTDTQYF